The 11 T cell receptor beta chains listed next were all sequenced from one sample in a study of CXCR3-negative and CXCR3-positive naive CD8 T cells. 5' RACE with UMI labels generated the TRB cDNA libraries. TCRdb re-called the 5' RACE reads and gives one entry per CDR3 protein, without DNA. The specimen's table records some 130,000 distinct CDR3 sequences. The specimen sequenced was naive CXCR3- CD8+ T cells from blood. The subset was: CD45RO-CCR7+CD27+CD95- naive CD8+ T cells lacking CXCR3 (TNR3-). These receptors were obtained from a human donor in good health. Some clones in this sample may be carry-over from other donors' samples.

The CDR3: CASSLRLAGHYEQYF. The gene calls are TRBV12-3 or TRBV12-4 and TRBJ2-1; the D call of TRBD2 rests on TCRdb alone, since no DNA is present to check it. This CDR3 has 15 residues.

V is TRBV18 and J is TRBJ2-3. The CDR3 has 15 residues. Germline CDR1 and CDR2: KGHSH and LQKENI. The CDR3: CASSPIQTSDGTQYF.

The V and J genes are TRBV5-1 and TRBJ2-1; the D call from TCRdb, TRBD1, cannot be confirmed without DNA. This CDR3 is 17 amino acids long. Germline V gene data show CDR1 as SGHRS and CDR2 as YFSETQ. The CDR3 spells CASSLEGGVSSYNEQFF.

The chain combines TRBV5-1 with TRBJ2-5; TCRdb's D call of TRBD2 is untestable without DNA. The CDR3 is made up of 17 amino acids. Looked up from germline, CDR1 is SGHRS and CDR2 is YFSETQ. The CDR3 is CASAAASGGPTGETQYF.

This rearrangement joins TRBV29-1 to TRBJ2-7. Germline values: CDR1 SQVTM, CDR2 ANQGSEA. This CDR3 has 11 residues. CDR3 sequence reads: CSVTFHDEQYF.

This chain joins TRBV4-3 and TRBJ2-5; TCRdb gives TRBD1 as the D gene, but with no DNA this cannot be confirmed. CDR1 and CDR2 from the germline V gene are LGHNA and YSLEER. The CDR3 extends over 15 amino acids. CDR3 in amino acids: CASSQEFGGQETQYF.

The CDR3 protein is CASSFHPTDRKLFF. The J gene is TRBJ1-4, the V gene TRBV7-2. CDR1 is SGHTA and CDR2 is FQGNSA in the germline V gene. CDR3 length: 14 residues.

This rearrangement joins TRBV11-2 to TRBJ2-3; TCRdb returns TRBD2, unconfirmable since there is no DNA. Germline CDR1 is SGHAT and CDR2 is FQNNGV. The CDR3 is made up of 15 amino acids. The chain's CDR3 is CASSSPWGDSDTQYF. Full variable domain (missing parts from reference TRBV11-2 and TRBJ2-3): EAGVAQSPRYKIIEKRQSVAFWCNPISGHATLYWYQQILGQGPKLLIQFQNNGVVDDSQLPKDRFSAERLKGVDSTLKIQPAKLEDSAVYLCASSSPWGDSDTQYFGPGTRLTVL.

This sequence joins TRBV12-3 or TRBV12-4 and TRBJ2-7; TCRdb's assignment of TRBD1 cannot be checked, as there is no DNA. The CDR3 contains 13 residues. CDR3 sequence reads: CASNPGTGAEQYF.

This chain connects TRBV5-1 to TRBJ2-7. The CDR3 runs to 14 residues. CDR1 is SGHRS, CDR2 YFSETQ, per germline. The CDR3 region is CASSWGIGSYEQYF. Based on the CDR3 plus reference TRBV5-1 and TRBJ2-7, the full variable domain is KAGVTQTPRYLIKTRGQQVTLSCSPISGHRSVSWYQQTPGQGLQFLFEYFSETQRNKGNFPGRFSGRQFSNSRSEMNVSTLELGDSALYLCASSWGIGSYEQYFGPGTRLTVT.

The chain joins TRBV9 to TRBJ2-1; TCRdb's assignment of TRBD2 cannot be checked, as there is no DNA. CDR3 size: 17 residues. CDR1 is SGDLS and CDR2 is YYNGEE in the germline V gene. The CDR3 here is CASSVFVLAGARNEQFF.